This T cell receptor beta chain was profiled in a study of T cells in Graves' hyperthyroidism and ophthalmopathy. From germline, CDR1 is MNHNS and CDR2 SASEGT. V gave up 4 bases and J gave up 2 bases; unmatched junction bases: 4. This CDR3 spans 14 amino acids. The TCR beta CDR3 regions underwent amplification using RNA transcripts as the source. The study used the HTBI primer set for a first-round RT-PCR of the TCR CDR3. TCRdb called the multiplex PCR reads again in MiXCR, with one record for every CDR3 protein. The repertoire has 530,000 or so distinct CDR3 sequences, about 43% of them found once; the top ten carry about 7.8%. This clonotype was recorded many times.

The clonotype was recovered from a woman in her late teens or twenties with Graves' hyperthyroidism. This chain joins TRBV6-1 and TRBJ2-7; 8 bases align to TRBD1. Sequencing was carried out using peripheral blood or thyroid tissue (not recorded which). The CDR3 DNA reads TGTGCCAGCAGTGGGACAGGGAGTGCCTACGAGCAGTACTTC. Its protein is CASSGTGSAYEQYF.